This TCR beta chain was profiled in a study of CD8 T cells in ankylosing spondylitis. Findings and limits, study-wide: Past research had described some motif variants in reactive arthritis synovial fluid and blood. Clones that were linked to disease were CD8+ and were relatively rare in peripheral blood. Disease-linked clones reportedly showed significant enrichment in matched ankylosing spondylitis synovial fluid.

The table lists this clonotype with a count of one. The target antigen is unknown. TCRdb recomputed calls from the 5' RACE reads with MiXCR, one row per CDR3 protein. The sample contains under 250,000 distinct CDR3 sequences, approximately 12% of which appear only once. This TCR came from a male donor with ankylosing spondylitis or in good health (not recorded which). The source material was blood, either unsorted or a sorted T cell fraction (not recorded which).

CDR3 sequence (DNA): TGTGCCAGCAGCTGGATACTAGGGGAAGAGACCCAGTACTTC. Protein sequence: CASSWILGEETQYF. V and J are TRBV7-7 and TRBJ2-5, with D tentatively TRBD1 or TRBD2 (5 bases each). The CDR3 totals 14 residues. The V gene lost 4 bases and the J gene lost 3 bases, with 12 bases spanning the gap. Germline V CDR1 and CDR2: SSHAT, FNYEAQ (reference sequence).